Included here is one T cell receptor beta chain sequence, with context. Antigen: not known. These data originate in a study of OX40 agonist ivuxolimab in advanced cancers. Here immunoSEQ multiplex PCR was the method, and the copy in TCRdb shows in-frame clones only, minus some. The sample gives around 66,000 clones, roughly four fifths of which show up once; 3.5% to 5% is in the top ten. Study findings and constraints: Among the nonresponders, some also had low normalized T-cell clonal expansion. In general, CD8+ T cells held more expanded clones than CD4+ did, on average.

The CDR3 covers 13 residues. Germline assignment: CDR1 SGDLS and CDR2 YYNGEE. The germline V and J ends were trimmed by 4 bases and 2 bases, with 7 bases remaining between them. The chain is built from TRBV9 and TRBJ2-1; D gene ambiguous. The material was CD4+ or CD8+ T cells sorted from blood, obtained in a trial of the OX40 agonist ivuxolimab. The TCR comes from an adult with an advanced solid tumor such as melanoma, head and neck, liver or kidney cancer. CDR3 sequence: CASSPAPYNEQFF. The CDR3 DNA follows: TGTGCCAGCAGCCCAGCCCCCTACAATGAGCAGTTCTTC.